One sample yielded the 20 T cell receptor beta chains listed below, sequenced in a study of molecular identifiers for immune sequencing clone quantification. TCRdb re-analysed the PCR reads in MiXCR, keeping a single row per CDR3 protein. The table has about half a million distinct CDR3 sequences, about 20% seen once. Sequencing was done on a sample of naive CD8+ T cells from blood, with Jurkat cell RNA spiked in. Stated subset: FACS-sorted CD8+CD4-CCR7+CD45RA+ naive T cells. All receptors come from a human donor in good health. Some libraries in this study had Jurkat cell RNA spiked in.

This clonotype was recorded once. Just one base apart from a much larger clone, this may be a read error. The CDR3 does not close with the conserved phenylalanine or tryptophan, likely indicating a read error. The chain links TRBV7-9 to TRBJ1-5, with 7 bases identical to TRBD1. Trimming took 4 bases from V and 3 from J; bases not matched to a gene: 9. CDR1 is SEHNR, CDR2 FQNEAQ, per germline (reference sequence). This CDR3 has 16 amino acids. The CDR3, as DNA: TGTGCCAGCAGCTCGCAGACAGGGATGGTCAATCAGCCCCAGCATTCT. Amino acid sequence: CASSSQTGMVNQPQHS.

V usage is TRBV7-9 and J usage is TRBJ2-7; TRBD2 matches 12 bases. The CDR3 has 18 residues. J lost 3 bases, V lost 4 bases, and 13 bases had no gene match. Germline CDR1 is SEHNR and CDR2 is FQNEAQ (reference sequence). The CDR3 reads CASSSGTSGHRPNYEQYF. Here the CDR3 DNA reads TGTGCCAGCAGCTCCGGGACTAGCGGGCATCGCCCCAACTACGAGCAGTACTTC.

Many counts were recorded for this clonotype. V and J are TRBV9 and TRBJ2-2; no clear D. Trimming cost V 7 bases and J 2 bases, with 9 bases left between them. The germline V gene has CDR1 SGDLS and CDR2 YYNGEE. The CDR3 runs 13 residues. The CDR3 here is CASGDINTGELFF. The CDR3 DNA reads TGTGCCAGCGGGGATATTAACACCGGGGAGCTGTTTTTT.

This clonotype was picked up a small number of times. The chain recombines TRBV5-8 with TRBJ2-6; possible D gene TRBD1, 6 bases. In germline, CDR1 is SGHTS, CDR2 YDEGEE. The CDR3 sequence is 18 residues long. Trimming pared 4 bases from V and 0 bases from J, leaving 17 bases between. Here the CDR3 DNA reads TGTGCCAGCAGCCCCCGGGACACGTTCCTCTCTGGGGCCAACGTCCTGACTTTC. Translating gives CASSPRDTFLSGANVLTF.

This clonotype was observed many times. The V call is TRBV29-1, the J call TRBJ2-1; D not resolved. Trimming cost V 2 bases and J 12 bases, with 8 bases left between them. This CDR3 contains 10 residues. The germline V gene has CDR1 SQVTM and CDR2 ANQGSEA. CDR3 amino acids: CSVELSWQFF. In DNA, the CDR3 is TGCAGCGTTGAATTGAGCTGGCAGTTCTTC.

V gene TRBV12-3 or TRBV12-4 combines with J gene TRBJ2-2; D ambiguous. The CDR3 consists of 15 residues. V was pared by 3 bases and J by 2 bases, with 10 bases between. The CDR3 protein is CASSFRLPNTGELFF. The CDR3 DNA reads TGTGCCAGCAGTTTTAGGCTACCCAACACCGGGGAGCTGTTTTTT.

As concerns this clonotype: Just one base apart from a much larger clone, this may be a read error. The CDR3 end shows no conserved phenylalanine or tryptophan, and so a read error is likely. The rearrangement links TRBV7-9 to TRBJ2-3, with 11 positions matching TRBD2. The CDR3 contains 15 residues. J lost 4 bases, V lost 6 bases, and 6 bases had no gene match. Germline V gene sequence: CDR1 SEHNR, CDR2 FQNEAQ (reference sequence). CDR3 nucleotide sequence: TGTGCCAGCAGAACGACTAGCGGGGCGCCAGATACGCAGTATTCT. Translated: CASRTTSGAPDTQYS.

This clonotype was found many times. The chain uses TRBV12-3 or TRBV12-4 and TRBJ2-2; no clear D. Trimming took 5 bases from V and 6 from J, leaving 13 bases between them. The CDR3 spans 14 residues. CDR3 protein: CASSDTDWAGELFF. Written as DNA, the CDR3 is TGTGCCAGCAGTGACACGGATTGGGCCGGGGAGCTGTTTTTT.

This clonotype was observed a handful of times. The chain joins TRBV7-9 to TRBJ2-5, with D tentatively TRBD1 (6 bases). From germline, CDR1 is SEHNR and CDR2 FQNEAQ (reference sequence). This CDR3 has 13 amino acids. Trimming stripped 6 bases from V and 5 bases from J, with 13 bases between. For the CDR3, the DNA is TGTGCCAGCAGACCGGACAGATCCGAGACCCAGTACTTC. Translating it yields CASRPDRSETQYF.

This sequence joins TRBV24-1 and TRBJ2-3, with 7 bases identical to TRBD2. The CDR3 is 14 amino acids. V trimming: 5 bases; J trimming: 1 base; junction bases outside the gene matches: 2. The germline V gene encodes CDR1 KGHDR and CDR2 SFDVKD. The CDR3 DNA is TGTGCCACCAGTGTGGGGGGGGGCACAGATACGCAGTATTTT. Translation: CATSVGGGTDTQYF.

The table lists this clonotype with many counts. The V gene is TRBV23-1, the J gene TRBJ2-6; the D is unclear. TRBV23-1 is sorted into the ORF group, with uncertain function. CDR3 length equals 16 residues. Trimming cost V 0 bases and J 4 bases, with 10 bases left between them. In nucleotides, the CDR3 is TGCGCCAGCAGTCAATCCCCAAGCCTGGGGGCCAACGTCCTGACTTTC. Amino acids: CASSQSPSLGANVLTF.

V gene TRBV20-1 combines with J gene TRBJ1-1, with D unclear. V shed 0 bases and J shed 4 bases, with 15 bases lying between them. The CDR3 loop spans 15 amino acids. Germline CDR1 and CDR2: DFQATT and SNEGSKA (reference sequence). The CDR3 nucleotides read TGCAGTGCTAGAGATCTAGAACGGAGGAGCACTGAAGCTTTCTTT. Translated: CSARDLERRSTEAFF.

This clonotype has ten or more counts. The chain employs TRBV7-2 and TRBJ2-3; maybe TRBD2 (6 bases). Trimming pared 6 bases from V and 3 bases from J, leaving 16 bases between. The CDR3 totals 15 residues. CDR1 is SGHTA and CDR2 is FQGNSA in the germline V gene. CDR3 coding DNA: TGTGCCAGCAGTAATATCCGGGAGTTGACAGATACGCAGTATTTT. As protein: CASSNIRELTDTQYF.

This clonotype was detected ten times or more. The rearrangement uses TRBV7-6 and TRBJ2-3; TRBD2 agrees at 9 bases. The V segment lost 7 bases and the J segment 2 bases; nucleotides outside the gene matches: 4. Germline CDR1 SGHVS, CDR2 FNYEAQ. CDR3 length: 14 amino acids. The CDR3 protein is CASNVAGVTDTQYF. DNA for the CDR3: TGTGCCAGCAACGTAGCGGGAGTCACAGATACGCAGTATTTT.

Of note for this clonotype: A much larger clonotype is one base distant, so this may be a read error. The rearrangement joins TRBV5-1 to TRBJ2-7; D is ambiguous. CDR1 SGHRS and CDR2 YFSETQ come from the germline V gene. The CDR3 consists of 14 residues. CDR3 sequence reads: CVSSFQLGPYEQYF. Here the CDR3 DNA reads TGCGTCAGCAGCTTTCAACTGGGTCCGTACGAGCAGTACTTC. The full variable domain, in which reference TRBV5-1 and TRBJ2-7 provide the parts outside the CDR3, is KAGVTQTPRYLIKTRGQQVTLSCSPISGHRSVSWYQQTPGQGLQFLFEYFSETQRNKGNFPGRFSGRQFSNSRSEMNVSTLELGDSALYLCVSSFQLGPYEQYFGPGTRLTVT.

Many counts were recorded for this clonotype. The V and J genes are TRBV6-2 or TRBV6-3 and TRBJ1-1; a possible D gene is TRBD1 (6 bases). V shed 2 bases and J shed 4 bases, with 11 bases lying between them. This CDR3 comprises 14 residues. Per germline, CDR1 MNHEY and CDR2 SVGEGT. CDR3 DNA: TGTGCCAGCAGTTACGATCCAGGGGCCACTGAAGCTTTCTTT. Translated: CASSYDPGATEAFF.

V is TRBV7-9 and J is TRBJ2-2; TRBD1 agrees at 7 bases. The CDR3 covers 14 residues. Germline CDR1 and CDR2: SEHNR and FQNEAQ (reference sequence). V shed 6 bases and J 1 base; nucleotides not matched to a gene: 2. DNA of the CDR3: TGTGCCAGCAGTGGGACAGAGAACACCGGGGAGCTGTTTTTT. This codes for CASSGTENTGELFF.

This clonotype was picked up a small number of times. The CDR3 DNA is TGTGCCAGCAGCTTTTCCACTCCTAATTCACCCCTCCACTTT. Its translation: CASSFSTPNSPLHF. The chain combines TRBV7-9 with TRBJ1-6; D is uncertain. Germline-derived CDR1 and CDR2 are SEHNR and FQNEAQ (reference sequence). CDR3 length: 14 residues. Trimming cost V 3 bases and J 6 bases, with 9 bases left between them.

The chain has TRBV6-2 or TRBV6-3 and TRBJ2-1; possibly TRBD1 for D (5 bases). The CDR3 has 13 residues. CDR1 MNHEY and CDR2 SVGEGT come from the germline V gene. The V end lost 2 bases, the J end lost 8 bases, and 10 bases lay between the germline ends. DNA of the CDR3: TGTGCCAGCAGTTACGGGGCCGGATATGAGCAGTTCTTC. As protein: CASSYGAGYEQFF.

Worth noting for this clonotype: Since a much larger clone is just one base distant, this may be a read error. The chain combines TRBV27 with TRBJ2-3, with D possibly being TRBD2 (6 bases). The V gene's germline CDR1 is MNHEY and CDR2 SMNVEV (reference sequence). The CDR3 covers 16 residues. V was trimmed by 2 bases and J by 2 bases, leaving 14 bases between them. CDR3 DNA sequence: TGTGCCAGCAGTTTAGGGACTGGTGCCATCACAGATACGCAGTATTTT. As protein: CASSLGTGAITDTQYF.